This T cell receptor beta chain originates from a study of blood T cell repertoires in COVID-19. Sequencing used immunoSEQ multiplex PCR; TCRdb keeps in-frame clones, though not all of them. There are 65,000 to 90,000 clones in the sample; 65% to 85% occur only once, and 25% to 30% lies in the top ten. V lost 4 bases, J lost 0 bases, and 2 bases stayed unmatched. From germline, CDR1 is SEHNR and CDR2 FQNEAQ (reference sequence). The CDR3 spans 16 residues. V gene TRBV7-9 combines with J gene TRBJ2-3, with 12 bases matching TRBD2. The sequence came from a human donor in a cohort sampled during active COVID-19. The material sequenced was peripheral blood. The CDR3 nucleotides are TGTGCCAGCAGCTCCACTAGCGGGGGGAGCACAGATACGCAGTATTTT. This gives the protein CASSSTSGGSTDTQYF.